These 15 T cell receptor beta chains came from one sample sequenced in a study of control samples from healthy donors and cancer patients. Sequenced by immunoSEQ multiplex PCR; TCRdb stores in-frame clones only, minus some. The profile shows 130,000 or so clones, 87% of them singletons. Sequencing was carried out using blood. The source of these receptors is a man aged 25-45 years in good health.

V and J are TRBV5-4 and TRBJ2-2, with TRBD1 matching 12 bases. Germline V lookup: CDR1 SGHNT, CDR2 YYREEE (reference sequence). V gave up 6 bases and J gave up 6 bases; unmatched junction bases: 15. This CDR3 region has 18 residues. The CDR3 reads CASKPGQGARLSPGELFF. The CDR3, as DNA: TGTGCCAGCAAACCGGGACAGGGGGCGCGGTTGTCCCCCGGGGAGCTGTTTTTT.

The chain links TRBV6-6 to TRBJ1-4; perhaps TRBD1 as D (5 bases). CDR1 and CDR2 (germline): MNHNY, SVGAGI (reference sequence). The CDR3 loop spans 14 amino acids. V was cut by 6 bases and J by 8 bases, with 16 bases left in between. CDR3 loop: CASSRKGRFEKLFF. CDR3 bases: TGTGCCAGCAGCCGAAAGGGGCGCTTCGAAAAACTGTTTTTT.

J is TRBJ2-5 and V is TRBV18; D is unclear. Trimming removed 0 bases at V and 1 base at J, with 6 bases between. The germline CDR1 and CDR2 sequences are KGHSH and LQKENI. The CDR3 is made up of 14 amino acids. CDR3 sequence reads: CASSPPNSQETQYF. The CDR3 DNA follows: TGTGCCAGCTCACCACCGAACAGCCAAGAGACCCAGTACTTC.

CDR3 region: CASSVTGPPYGYTF. As DNA, the CDR3 is TGTGCCAGCAGCGTCACAGGGCCACCCTATGGCTACACCTTC. The genes are TRBV14 and TRBJ1-2, with a tentative D call TRBD1 (6 bases). Germline V gene data show CDR1 as SGHDN and CDR2 as FVKESK. V shed 5 bases and J shed 4 bases, with 14 bases lying between them. The CDR3 totals 14 residues.

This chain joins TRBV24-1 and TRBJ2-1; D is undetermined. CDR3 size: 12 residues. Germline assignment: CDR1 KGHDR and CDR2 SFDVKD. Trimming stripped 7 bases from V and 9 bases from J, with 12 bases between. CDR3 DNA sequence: TGTGCCACCAGATGGGGTGACGGTGAGCAGTTCTTC. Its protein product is CATRWGDGEQFF.

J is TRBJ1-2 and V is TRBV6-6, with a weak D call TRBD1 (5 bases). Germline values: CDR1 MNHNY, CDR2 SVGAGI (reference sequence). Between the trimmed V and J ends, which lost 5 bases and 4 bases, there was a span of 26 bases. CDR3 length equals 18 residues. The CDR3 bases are TGTGCCAGCAGTCCCCCTGCGCCGGGGGGGTTCGTAGGCTATGGCTACACCTTC. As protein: CASSPPAPGGFVGYGYTF.

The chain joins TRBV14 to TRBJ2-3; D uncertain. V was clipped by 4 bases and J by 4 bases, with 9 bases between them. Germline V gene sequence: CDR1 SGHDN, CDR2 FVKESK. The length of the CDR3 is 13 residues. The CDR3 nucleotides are TGTGCCAGCAGCCTTGACTGGTCAGATACGCAGTATTTT. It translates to CASSLDWSDTQYF.

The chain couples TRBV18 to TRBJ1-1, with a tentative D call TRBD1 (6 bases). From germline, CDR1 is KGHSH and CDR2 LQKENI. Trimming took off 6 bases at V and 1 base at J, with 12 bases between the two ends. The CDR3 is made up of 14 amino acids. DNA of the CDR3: TGTGCCAGCTCCCCGGGGGCTCCGAACACTGAAGCTTTCTTT. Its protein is CASSPGAPNTEAFF.

The CDR3 nucleotides are TGTGCCAGCAGCTTTCAGGGAAATGTGGGGCCCCAGCATTTT. The encoded protein is CASSFQGNVGPQHF. The chain is built from TRBV7-9 and TRBJ1-5, with a tentative D call TRBD1 (5 bases). V lost 3 bases and J lost 9, with 15 bases in between. CDR3 length: 14 amino acids. CDR1 is SEHNR and CDR2 is FQNEAQ in the germline V gene (reference sequence).

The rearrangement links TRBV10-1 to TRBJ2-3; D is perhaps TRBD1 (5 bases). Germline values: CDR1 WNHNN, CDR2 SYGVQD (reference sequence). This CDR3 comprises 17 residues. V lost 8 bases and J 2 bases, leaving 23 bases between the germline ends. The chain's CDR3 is CASYDGQILYTTDTQYF. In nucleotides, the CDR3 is TGCGCCAGCTATGACGGACAAATCCTCTACACCACAGATACGCAGTATTTT.

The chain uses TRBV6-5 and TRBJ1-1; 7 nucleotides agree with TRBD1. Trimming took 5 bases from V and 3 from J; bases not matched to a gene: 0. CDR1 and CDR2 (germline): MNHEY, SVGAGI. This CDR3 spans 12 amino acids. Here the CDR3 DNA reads TGTGCCAGCAGTCAGGGGGACACTGAAGCTTTCTTT. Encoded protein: CASSQGDTEAFF.

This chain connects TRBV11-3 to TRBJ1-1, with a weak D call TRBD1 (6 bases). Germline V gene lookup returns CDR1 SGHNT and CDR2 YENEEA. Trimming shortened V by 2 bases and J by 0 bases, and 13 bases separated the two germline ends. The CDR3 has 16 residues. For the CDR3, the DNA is TGTGCCAGCAGCTTAATGGGGGGGGCAGTGAACACTGAAGCTTTCTTT. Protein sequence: CASSLMGGAVNTEAFF.

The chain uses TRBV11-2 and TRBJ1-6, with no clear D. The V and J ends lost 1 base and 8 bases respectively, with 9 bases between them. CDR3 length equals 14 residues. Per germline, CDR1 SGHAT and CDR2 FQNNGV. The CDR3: CASSLVSEDSPLHF. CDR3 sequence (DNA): TGTGCCAGCAGCTTAGTGAGTGAGGATTCACCCCTCCACTTT.

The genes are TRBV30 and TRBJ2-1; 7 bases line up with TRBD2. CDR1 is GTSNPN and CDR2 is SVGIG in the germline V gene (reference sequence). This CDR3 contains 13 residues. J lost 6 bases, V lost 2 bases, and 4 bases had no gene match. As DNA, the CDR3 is TGTGCCTGGAGTCCCGGGACTACCAATGAGCAGTTCTTC. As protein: CAWSPGTTNEQFF.

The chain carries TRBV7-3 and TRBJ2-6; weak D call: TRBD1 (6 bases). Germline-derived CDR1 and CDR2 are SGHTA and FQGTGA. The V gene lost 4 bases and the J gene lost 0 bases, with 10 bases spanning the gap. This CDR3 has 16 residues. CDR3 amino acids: CASSSNRDSGANVLTF. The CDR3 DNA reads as TGTGCCAGCAGCTCAAACAGGGACTCTGGGGCCAACGTCCTGACTTTC. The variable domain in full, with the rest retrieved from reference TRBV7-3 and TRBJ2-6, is GAGVSQTPSNKVTEKGKYVELRCDPISGHTALYWYRQSLGQGPEFLIYFQGTGAADDSGLPNDRFFAVRPEGSVSTLKIQRTERGDSAVYLCASSSNRDSGANVLTFGAGSRLTVL.